The rows below give T cell receptor beta chains drawn from one sample of a study of T cell responses to AZD1222 COVID-19 vaccine. The protocol was immunoSEQ multiplex PCR, while the TCRdb copy is restricted to in-frame clones and leaves out a portion. Here the sample spans 70,000 to 85,000 clones, 83% being singletons. The specimen was peripheral blood, collected 28 days after the second AZD1222 dose. These receptor sequences come from an adult who received the AZD1222 COVID-19 vaccine. CDR3s include the opening cysteine and the closing phenylalanine or tryptophan. The D gene is left open where the match is weak. Rows give clone size only sometimes, using once, few, many, or a class for an expanded clone.

v_gene	abundance	d_gene	j_gene	CDR3nt	CDR3aa
TRBV29-1	NA	TRBD2	TRBJ2-1	TGCAGCGCCAGAGAACTAGCGGGAGTGACGCAGTTCTTC	CSARELAGVTQFF
TRBV30	NA	NA	TRBJ2-7	TGTGCCTGGAGTACGGGGCCCTCCTACGAGCAGTACTTC	CAWSTGPSYEQYF
TRBV5-1	NA	TRBD1	TRBJ1-1	TGCGCCAGCAGCTCATGGACAGGGGTAGGGACTGAAGCTTTCTTT	CASSSWTGVGTEAFF
TRBV28	NA	TRBD2	TRBJ2-7	TGTGCCAGCACCACTAGCGGGAGAGGCGAGCAGTACTTC	CASTTSGRGEQYF
TRBV5-8	NA	TRBD1	TRBJ1-2	TGTGCCAGCAGCTTGGATAGGGGGCTGTATGGCTACACCTTC	CASSLDRGLYGYTF
TRBV7-3	NA	NA	TRBJ1-1	TGTGCCAGCAGCTTAGGGGATGTGGGCGAAGCTTTCTTT	CASSLGDVGEAFF
TRBV5-1	NA	NA	TRBJ2-2	TGCGCCAGCAGCTTGTTACGGGCGAACACCGGGGAGCTGTTTTTT	CASSLLRANTGELFF
TRBV27	NA	NA	TRBJ1-6	TGTGCCAGCAGTTCGCGGTCGGCAAATAATTCACCCCTCCACTTT	CASSSRSANNSPLHF
TRBV3-1/TRBV3-2	few	NA	TRBJ2-2	TGTGCCAGCAGCCATGGGCTAGGTGTGGGCAACACCGGGGAGCTGTTTTTT	CASSHGLGVGNTGELFF
TRBV5-1	once	TRBD1	TRBJ1-2	TGCGCCAGCAGGCGGACAGGGGGGGACTATGGCTACACCTTC	CASRRTGGDYGYTF
TRBV10-3	NA	NA	TRBJ1-3	TGTGCCATCAGTGAAGCCGGGGCACGCTCTGGAAACACCATATATTTT	CAISEAGARSGNTIYF
TRBV7-9	NA	TRBD2	TRBJ2-1	TGTGCCAGCACCCTTAGGGCGGGAGAGGGTTCGGGAGAGCAGTTCTTC	CASTLRAGEGSGEQFF
TRBV9	once	NA	TRBJ2-1	TGTGCCAGCAGCCCGTGGGGCAGAGTGGGTGACAATGAGCAGTTCTTC	CASSPWGRVGDNEQFF
TRBV28	NA	NA	TRBJ2-1	TGTGCCAGCAGTTTATGGACGGGCAGTAGGGATGAGCAGTTCTTC	CASSLWTGSRDEQFF
TRBV27	NA	NA	TRBJ2-7	TGTGCCAGCAGTTACGCGAGCTCCTACGAGCAGTACTTC	CASSYASSYEQYF
TRBV9	NA	NA	TRBJ1-4	TGTGCCAGCAGCTCCCCTAATGAAAAACTGTTTTTT	CASSSPNEKLFF
TRBV12-3/TRBV12-4	NA	NA	TRBJ2-7	TGTGCCAGCAGTTTGGGGGAGTTGCGCGAGCAGTACTTC	CASSLGELREQYF
TRBV7-2	NA	TRBD2	TRBJ2-7	TGTGCCAGCAGCCCGGGGGGAGGAGGCGTACGCTACGAGCAGTACTTC	CASSPGGGGVRYEQYF
TRBV29-1	NA	NA	TRBJ1-2	TGCAGCGTGAAACTTGGGGATGGCTACACCTTC	CSVKLGDGYTF
TRBV7-3	NA	TRBD2	TRBJ2-7	TGTGCCAGCAGCTTAGTTAGGTCTAGCGGGAGGAGTGAGCAGTACTTC	CASSLVRSSGRSEQYF
TRBV19	NA	NA	TRBJ1-5	TGTGCCAGTAGTATGCCCACCGGGGGTGAGCCGGATCAGCCCCAGCATTTT	CASSMPTGGEPDQPQHF
TRBV6-5	NA	TRBD1	TRBJ1-5	TGTGCCAGCAGTACATCAGGGGGAGGCCAGCCCCAGCATTTT	CASSTSGGGQPQHF
TRBV11-2	NA	TRBD2	TRBJ2-1	TGTGCCAGCGGTAAGAGCGGGAGCCTTAATGAGCAGTTCTTC	CASGKSGSLNEQFF
TRBV18	NA	NA	TRBJ1-1	TGTGCCAGCTCACCGAGCGGGGGCACTGAAGCTTTCTTT	CASSPSGGTEAFF
TRBV3-1/TRBV3-2	NA	NA	TRBJ1-4	TGTGCCAGCAGCCATGCGGGGCAGGGTAATGAAAAACTGTTTTTT	CASSHAGQGNEKLFF
TRBV27	once	NA	TRBJ1-5	TGTGCCAGCAGTTCGCAAACACCCCAGGCTTATAGCAATCAGCCCCAGCATTTT	CASSSQTPQAYSNQPQHF
TRBV7-2	few	NA	TRBJ1-5	TGTGCCAGCAGCTTAACGGCAGGGGCCAATCAGCCCCAGCATTTT	CASSLTAGANQPQHF
TRBV6-5	NA	TRBD1	TRBJ2-5	TGTGCCAGCAGGGGATTAGGACAGGTCGAGACCCAGTACTTC	CASRGLGQVETQYF
TRBV9	NA	TRBD1	TRBJ2-3	TGTGCCAGCAGCTTAGATCCGGGACAGAGCACAGATACGCAGTATTTT	CASSLDPGQSTDTQYF
TRBV28	NA	NA	TRBJ2-3	TGTGCCAGCAGTTTATTTAAGTTATCCTACGTAGTTACGCAGTATTTT	CASSLFKLSYVVTQYF
TRBV30	NA	NA	TRBJ2-7	TGTGCCATCTCGAACGCAGGGACGAGCTCCTACGAGCAGTACTTC	CAISNAGTSSYEQYF
TRBV27	NA	NA	TRBJ2-7	TGTGCCAGCATCCCGACGTGGAGCTCCTACGAGCAGTACTTC	CASIPTWSSYEQYF
TRBV28	NA	NA	TRBJ1-1	TGTGCCAGCAGTTTGGGCAGCATGAACACTGAAGCTTTCTTT	CASSLGSMNTEAFF
TRBV20-1	NA	NA	TRBJ1-1	TGCAGTGCTAGAGCGGTGACTGAAGCTTTCTTT	CSARAVTEAFF
TRBV28	NA	TRBD1	TRBJ1-2	TGTGCCATTAATACGCAGGGGGGCTTGAACTATGGCTACACCTTC	CAINTQGGLNYGYTF
TRBV24-1	NA	NA	TRBJ1-2	TGTGCCACCAGTGTTCGCAGGGGCGATGATGGCTACACCTTC	CATSVRRGDDGYTF
TRBV5-1	NA	NA	TRBJ1-1	TGCGCCAGCAGCTCGCCTGACAGGAACACTGAAGCTTTCTTT	CASSSPDRNTEAFF
TRBV5-4	NA	NA	TRBJ2-5	TGTGCCAGCAGCCCCCGGCAGCGAGGAGGCCGAGAGACCCAGTACTTC	CASSPRQRGGRETQYF
TRBV29-1	NA	NA	TRBJ2-1	TGCAGCGCCAATCGGCTACTCGCCTACAATGAGCAGTTCTTC	CSANRLLAYNEQFF
TRBV5-1	NA	NA	TRBJ1-5	TGCGCCAGCAGCCAGGGGCCCGGGGACCCGTCCAATCAGCCCCAGCATTTT	CASSQGPGDPSNQPQHF
TRBV28	NA	TRBD1	TRBJ2-1	TGTGCCAGCAGGAGCTGGGACAGGGATTCCTACAATGAGCAGTTCTTC	CASRSWDRDSYNEQFF
TRBV9	few	TRBD1	TRBJ2-7	TGTGCCAGCAGCTCCGGACAGGGAGGCGAGCAGTACTTC	CASSSGQGGEQYF
TRBV24-1	NA	TRBD1	TRBJ1-5	TGTGCCACCAGTGACCCAAGGACAGGGGTTGGCAATCAGCCCCAGCATTTT	CATSDPRTGVGNQPQHF
TRBV20-1	NA	TRBD2	TRBJ2-7	TGCAGTGCTAGTCTGCGGGGGTTCTACGAGCAGTACTTC	CSASLRGFYEQYF
TRBV5-1	NA	NA	TRBJ2-5	TGCGCCAGCGGACCGGGCTCAGTCCAAGAGACCCAGTACTTC	CASGPGSVQETQYF
TRBV28	NA	NA	TRBJ1-5	TGTGCCAGCAGTTTGGTTGGCGGGTTGGGCGATCAGCCCCAGCATTTT	CASSLVGGLGDQPQHF
TRBV6-2/TRBV6-3	NA	NA	TRBJ1-1	TGTGCCAGCAGTTACTCGATTCGGGGCACTGAAGCTTTCTTT	CASSYSIRGTEAFF
TRBV24-1	NA	TRBD2	TRBJ2-2	TGTGCCACCAGTGAGAGTAGGACTAGTAAGGCCGGGGAGCTGTTTTTT	CATSESRTSKAGELFF
TRBV6-5	NA	NA	TRBJ1-1	TGTGCCAGCAGTATGGACACTCCGAACACTGAAGCTTTCTTT	CASSMDTPNTEAFF
TRBV20-1	NA	TRBD1	TRBJ1-2	TGCAGTGCTAGTAGTACATTACAGGGGATAGGTGGCTACACCTTC	CSASSTLQGIGGYTF
TRBV28	once	NA	TRBJ2-7	TGTGCCAGCTACCACTCCCCGGGACTCGCAAACGAGCAGTACTTC	CASYHSPGLANEQYF